This paragraph reports one T cell receptor (beta chain). No antigen is known for it. Before sequencing, viral peptide pools were used by the ViraFEST assay to expand antigen-specific CD4+ T cells. A roughly 10-day culture period preceded the isolation of CD4+ T cells. SARS-CoV-2 infection was confirmed by PCR in the person between March and December 2020. The entry originates in a study of vaccination effects on CD4 cells after COVID-19. The germline CDR1 and CDR2 sequences are KGHSH and LQKENI. The CDR3 length is 13 residues. V lost 2 bases to trimming and J lost 0 bases, with 2 bases between them. TCRdb's table, derived via immunoSEQ multiplex PCR, lists solely in-frame clones and lacks some. This sample yields approximately 40,000 clones, of which around 73% are seen a single time; 33% belongs to the top ten.

The sample consisted of CD4+ T cells from PBMCs cultured with a peptide pool, taken before COVID-19 vaccination. This TCR derives from a human donor who had a prior SARS-CoV-2 infection. This rearrangement joins TRBV18 to TRBJ1-3; D call uncertain. CDR3 protein: CASSPVSGNTIYF. The DNA of the CDR3 is TGTGCCAGCTCACCAGTCTCTGGAAACACCATATATTTT. The variable domain in full, completed from reference TRBV18 and TRBJ1-3, reads NAGVMQNPRHLVRRRGQEARLRCSPMKGHSHVYWYRQLPEEGLKFMVYLQKENIIDESGMPKERFSAEFPKEGPSILRIQQVVRGDSAAYFCASSPVSGNTIYFGEGSWLTVV.